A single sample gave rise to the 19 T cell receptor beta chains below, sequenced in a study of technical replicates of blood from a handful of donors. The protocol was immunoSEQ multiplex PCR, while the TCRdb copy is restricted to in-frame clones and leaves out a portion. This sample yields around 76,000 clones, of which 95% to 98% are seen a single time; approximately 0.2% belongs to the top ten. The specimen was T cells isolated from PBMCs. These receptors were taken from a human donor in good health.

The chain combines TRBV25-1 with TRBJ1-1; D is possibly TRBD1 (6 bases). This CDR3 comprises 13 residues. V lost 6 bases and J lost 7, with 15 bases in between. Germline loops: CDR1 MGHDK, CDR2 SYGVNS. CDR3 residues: CASSATGILEAFF. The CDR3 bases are TGTGCCAGCAGCGCCACAGGGATACTTGAAGCTTTCTTT.

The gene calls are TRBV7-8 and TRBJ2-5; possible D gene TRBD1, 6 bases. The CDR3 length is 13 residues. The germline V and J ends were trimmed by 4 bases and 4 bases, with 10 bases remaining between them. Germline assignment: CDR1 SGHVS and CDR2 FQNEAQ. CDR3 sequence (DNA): TGTGCCAGCAGCTACGGACAGTCAGAGACCCAGTACTTC. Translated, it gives CASSYGQSETQYF.

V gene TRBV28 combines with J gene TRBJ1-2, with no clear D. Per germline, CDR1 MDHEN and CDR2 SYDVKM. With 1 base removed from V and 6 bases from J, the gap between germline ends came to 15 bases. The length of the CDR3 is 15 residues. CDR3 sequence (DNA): TGTGCCAGCAGTTTATTTGGCAGGCGCTCGGATGGCTACACCTTC. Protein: CASSLFGRRSDGYTF.

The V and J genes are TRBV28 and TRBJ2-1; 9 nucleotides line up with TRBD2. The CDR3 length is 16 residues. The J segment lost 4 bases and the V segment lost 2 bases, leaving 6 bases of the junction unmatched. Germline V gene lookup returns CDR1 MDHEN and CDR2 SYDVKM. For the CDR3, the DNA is TGTGCCAGCAGTTTACCCGTAGCGGGAGCGTACAATGAGCAGTTCTTC. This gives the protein CASSLPVAGAYNEQFF.

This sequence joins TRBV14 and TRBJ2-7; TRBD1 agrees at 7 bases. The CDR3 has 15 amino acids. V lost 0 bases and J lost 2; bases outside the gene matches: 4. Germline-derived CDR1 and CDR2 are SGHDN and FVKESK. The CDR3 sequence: CASSQDGDRPYEQYF. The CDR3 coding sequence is TGTGCCAGCAGCCAAGATGGGGACAGACCCTACGAGCAGTACTTC.

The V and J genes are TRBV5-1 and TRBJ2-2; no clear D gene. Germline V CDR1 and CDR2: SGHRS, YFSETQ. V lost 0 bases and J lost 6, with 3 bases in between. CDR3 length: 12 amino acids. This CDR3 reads CASSLASGELFF. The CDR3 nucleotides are TGCGCCAGCAGCTTGGCCTCCGGGGAGCTGTTTTTT.

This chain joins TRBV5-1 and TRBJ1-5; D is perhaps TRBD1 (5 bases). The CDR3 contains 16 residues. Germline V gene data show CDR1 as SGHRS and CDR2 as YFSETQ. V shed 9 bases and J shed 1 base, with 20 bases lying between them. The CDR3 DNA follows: TGCGCCACCCTGATTCAGACAGAACACAGCAATCAGCCCCAGCATTTT. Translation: CATLIQTEHSNQPQHF.

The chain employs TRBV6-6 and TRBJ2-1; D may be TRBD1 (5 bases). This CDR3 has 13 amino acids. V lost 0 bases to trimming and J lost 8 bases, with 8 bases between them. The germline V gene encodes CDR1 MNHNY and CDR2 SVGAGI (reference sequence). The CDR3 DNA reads TGTGCCAGCAGTTACTCGAGGACATATGAGCAGTTCTTC. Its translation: CASSYSRTYEQFF.

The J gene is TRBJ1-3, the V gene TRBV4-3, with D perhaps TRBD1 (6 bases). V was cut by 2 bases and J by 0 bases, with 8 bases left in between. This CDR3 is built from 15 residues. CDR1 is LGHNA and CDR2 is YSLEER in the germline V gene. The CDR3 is CASSQQGSSGNTIYF. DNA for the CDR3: TGCGCCAGCAGCCAACAGGGGTCCTCTGGAAACACCATATATTTT.

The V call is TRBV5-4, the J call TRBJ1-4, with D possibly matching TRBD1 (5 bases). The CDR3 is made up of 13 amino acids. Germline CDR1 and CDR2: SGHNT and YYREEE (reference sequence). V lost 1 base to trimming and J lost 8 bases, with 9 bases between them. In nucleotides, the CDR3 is TGTGCCAGCAGCTTGCAGGGAGGCGAAAAACTGTTTTTT. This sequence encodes CASSLQGGEKLFF.

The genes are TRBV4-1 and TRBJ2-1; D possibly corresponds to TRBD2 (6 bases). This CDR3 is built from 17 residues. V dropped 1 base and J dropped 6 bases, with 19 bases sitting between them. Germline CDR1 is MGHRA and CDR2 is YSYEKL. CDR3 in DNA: TGCGCCAGCAGCCAAGGTCTATTCGGGCTAGCGCTCAATGAGCAGTTCTTC. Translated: CASSQGLFGLALNEQFF.

CDR3 sequence (DNA): TGCGCCAGCAGCTTGTCAGCGGGAGGGCCCTACGAGCAGTACTTC. Protein product: CASSLSAGGPYEQYF. J is TRBJ2-7 and V is TRBV5-1; 10 bases align to TRBD2. Germline V gene data show CDR1 as SGHRS and CDR2 as YFSETQ. This CDR3 spans 15 amino acids. V was clipped by 1 base and J by 2 bases; unmatched bases: 3. Based on the CDR3 plus reference TRBV5-1 and TRBJ2-7, the full variable domain is KAGVTQTPRYLIKTRGQQVTLSCSPISGHRSVSWYQQTPGQGLQFLFEYFSETQRNKGNFPGRFSGRQFSNSRSEMNVSTLELGDSALYLCASSLSAGGPYEQYFGPGTRLTVT.

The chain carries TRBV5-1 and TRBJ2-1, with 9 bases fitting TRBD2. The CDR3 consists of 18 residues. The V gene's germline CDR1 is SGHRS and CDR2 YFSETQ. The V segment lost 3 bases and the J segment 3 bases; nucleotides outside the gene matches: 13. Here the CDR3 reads CASSSISLAGSGYNEQFF. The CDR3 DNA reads TGCGCCAGCAGCTCTATTTCCCTAGCGGGATCCGGCTACAATGAGCAGTTCTTC.

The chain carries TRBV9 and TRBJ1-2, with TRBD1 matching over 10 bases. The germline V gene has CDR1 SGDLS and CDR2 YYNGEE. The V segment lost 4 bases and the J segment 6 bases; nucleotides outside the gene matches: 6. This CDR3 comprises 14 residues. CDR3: CASSMGTGENGYTF. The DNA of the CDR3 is TGTGCCAGCAGCATGGGGACAGGGGAGAATGGCTACACCTTC.

The CDR3 coding sequence is TGCGCCAGCAGCCAAGAGGTAACAGGGGGAGGAGAGCAGTTCTTC. The encoded protein is CASSQEVTGGGEQFF. The chain employs TRBV4-1 and TRBJ2-1, with 8 bases lining up with TRBD1. Germline CDR1 is MGHRA and CDR2 is YSYEKL. Trimming removed 0 bases from V and 10 bases from J; junction bases left unmatched: 8. This CDR3 region has 15 residues.

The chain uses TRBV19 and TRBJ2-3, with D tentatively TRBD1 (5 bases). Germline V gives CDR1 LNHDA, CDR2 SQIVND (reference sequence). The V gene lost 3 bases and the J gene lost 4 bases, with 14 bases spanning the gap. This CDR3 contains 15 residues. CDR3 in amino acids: CASSISGQGADTQYF. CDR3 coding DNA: TGTGCCAGTAGTATTTCTGGGCAGGGCGCAGATACGCAGTATTTT.

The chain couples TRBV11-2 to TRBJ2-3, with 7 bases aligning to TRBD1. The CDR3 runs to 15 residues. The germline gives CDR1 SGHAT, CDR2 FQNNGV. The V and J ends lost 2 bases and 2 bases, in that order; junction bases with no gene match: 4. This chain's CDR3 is CASSLSTGTTDTQYF. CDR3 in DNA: TGTGCCAGCAGCTTATCGACAGGGACCACAGATACGCAGTATTTT.

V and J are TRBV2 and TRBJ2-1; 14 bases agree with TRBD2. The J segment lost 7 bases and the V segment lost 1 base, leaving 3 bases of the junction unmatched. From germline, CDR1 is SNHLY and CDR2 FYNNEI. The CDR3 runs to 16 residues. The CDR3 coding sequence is TGTGCCAGCAGTGAAGGGGGGACTAGCGGGAGAAATGAGCAGTTCTTC. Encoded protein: CASSEGGTSGRNEQFF. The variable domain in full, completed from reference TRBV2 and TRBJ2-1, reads EPEVTQTPSHQVTQMGQEVILRCVPISNHLYFYWYRQILGQKVEFLVSFYNNEISEKSEIFDDQFSVERPDGSNFTLKIRSTKLEDSAMYFCASSEGGTSGRNEQFFGPGTRLTVL.

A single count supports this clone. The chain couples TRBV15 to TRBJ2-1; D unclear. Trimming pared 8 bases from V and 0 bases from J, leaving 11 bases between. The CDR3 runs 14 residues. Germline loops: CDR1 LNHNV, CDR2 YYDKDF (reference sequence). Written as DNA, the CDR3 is TGTGCCACCGTTGACATTAGCTCCTACAATGAGCAGTTCTTC. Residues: CATVDISSYNEQFF. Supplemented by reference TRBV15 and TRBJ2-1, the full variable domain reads DAMVIQNPRYQVTQFGKPVTLSCSQTLNHNVMYWYQQKSSQAPKLLFHYYDKDFNNEADTPDNFQSRRPNTSFCFLDIRSPGLGDTAMYLCATVDISSYNEQFFGPGTRLTVL.